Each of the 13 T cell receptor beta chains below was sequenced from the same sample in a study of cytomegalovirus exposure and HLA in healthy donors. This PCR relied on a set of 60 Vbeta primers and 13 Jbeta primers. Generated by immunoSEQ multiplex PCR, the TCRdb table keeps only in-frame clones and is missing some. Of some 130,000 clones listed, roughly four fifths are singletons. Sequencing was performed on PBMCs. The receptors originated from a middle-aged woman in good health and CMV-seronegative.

The chain's CDR3 is CSVPDTSGNTIYF. The CDR3 coding sequence is TGCAGCGTTCCGGACACCTCTGGAAACACCATATATTTT. The V call is TRBV29-1, the J call TRBJ1-3; D is perhaps TRBD1 (5 bases). Germline loops: CDR1 SQVTM, CDR2 ANQGSEA. CDR3 size: 13 residues. V was trimmed by 5 bases and J by 0 bases, leaving 8 bases between them.

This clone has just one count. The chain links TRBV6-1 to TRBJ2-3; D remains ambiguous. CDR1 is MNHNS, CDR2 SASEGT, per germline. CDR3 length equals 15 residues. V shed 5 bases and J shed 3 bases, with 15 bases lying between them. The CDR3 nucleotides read TGTGCCAGCAGTCGCGGCACCGGTCGGACAGATACGCAGTATTTT. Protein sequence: CASSRGTGRTDTQYF.

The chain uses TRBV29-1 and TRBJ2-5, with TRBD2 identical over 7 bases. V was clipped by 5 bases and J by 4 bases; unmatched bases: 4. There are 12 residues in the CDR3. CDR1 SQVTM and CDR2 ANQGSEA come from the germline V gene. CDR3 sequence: CSVWTSRETQYF. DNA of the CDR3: TGCAGCGTTTGGACTAGTCGAGAGACCCAGTACTTC.

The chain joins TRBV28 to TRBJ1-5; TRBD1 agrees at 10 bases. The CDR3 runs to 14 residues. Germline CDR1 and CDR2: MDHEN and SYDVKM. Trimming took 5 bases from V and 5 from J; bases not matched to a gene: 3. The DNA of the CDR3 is TGTGCCAGCAGTGAGACAGGGGGCGATCAGCCCCAGCATTTT. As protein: CASSETGGDQPQHF.

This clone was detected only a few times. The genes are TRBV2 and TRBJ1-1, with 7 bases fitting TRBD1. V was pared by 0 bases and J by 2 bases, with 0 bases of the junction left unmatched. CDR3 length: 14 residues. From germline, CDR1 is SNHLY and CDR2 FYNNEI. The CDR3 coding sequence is TGTGCCAGCAGTGAAGCAGGGGGCAACACTGAAGCTTTCTTT. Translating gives CASSEAGGNTEAFF.

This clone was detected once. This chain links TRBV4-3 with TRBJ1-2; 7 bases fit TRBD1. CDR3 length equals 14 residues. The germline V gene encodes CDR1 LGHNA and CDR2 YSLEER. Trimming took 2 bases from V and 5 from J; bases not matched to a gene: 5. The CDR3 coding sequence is TGCGCCAGCAGCCAACCCGGGACAGCTTATGGCTACACCTTC. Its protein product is CASSQPGTAYGYTF.

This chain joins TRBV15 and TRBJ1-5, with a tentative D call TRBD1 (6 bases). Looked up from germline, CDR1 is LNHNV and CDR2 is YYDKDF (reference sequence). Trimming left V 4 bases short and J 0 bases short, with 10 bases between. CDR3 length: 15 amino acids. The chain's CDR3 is CATSKTGYSNQPQHF. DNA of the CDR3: TGTGCCACCAGCAAGACAGGTTATAGCAATCAGCCCCAGCATTTT.

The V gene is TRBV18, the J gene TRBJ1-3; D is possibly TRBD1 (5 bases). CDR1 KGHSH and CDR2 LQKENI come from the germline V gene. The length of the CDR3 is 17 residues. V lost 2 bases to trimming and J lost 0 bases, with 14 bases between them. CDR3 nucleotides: TGTGCCAGCTCACCATCGGCTGGGGCAGTCTCTGGAAACACCATATATTTT. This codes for CASSPSAGAVSGNTIYF.

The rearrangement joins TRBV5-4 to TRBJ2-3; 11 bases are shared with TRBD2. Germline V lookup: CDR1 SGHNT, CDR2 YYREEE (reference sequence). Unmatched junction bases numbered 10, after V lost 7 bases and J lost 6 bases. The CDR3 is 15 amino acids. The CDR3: CASLYSGGAGDTQYF. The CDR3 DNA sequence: TGTGCCAGCTTATATAGCGGGGGGGCCGGGGATACGCAGTATTTT.

This CDR3 reads CASSSSGTDYNGYTF. CDR3 bases: TGTGCCAGCAGCTCCTCCGGGACAGATTATAATGGCTACACCTTC. V usage is TRBV7-2 and J usage is TRBJ1-2; 7 positions agree with TRBD1. Germline V gene sequence: CDR1 SGHTA, CDR2 FQGNSA. V trimming: 4 bases; J trimming: 6 bases; junction bases outside the gene matches: 11. The CDR3 length is 15 residues.

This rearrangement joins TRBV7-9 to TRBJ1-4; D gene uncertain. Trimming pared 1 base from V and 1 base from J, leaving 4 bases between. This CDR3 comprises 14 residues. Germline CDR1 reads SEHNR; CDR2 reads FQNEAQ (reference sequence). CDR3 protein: CASSLVGTNEKLFF. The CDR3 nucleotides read TGTGCCAGCAGCTTAGTCGGAACTAATGAAAAACTGTTTTTT.

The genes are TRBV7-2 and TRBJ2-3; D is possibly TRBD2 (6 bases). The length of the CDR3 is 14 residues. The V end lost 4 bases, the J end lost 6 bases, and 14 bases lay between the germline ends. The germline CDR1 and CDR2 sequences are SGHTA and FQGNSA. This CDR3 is CASSSFSLADTQYF. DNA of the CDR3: TGTGCCAGCAGCTCATTCTCTCTAGCGGATACGCAGTATTTT.

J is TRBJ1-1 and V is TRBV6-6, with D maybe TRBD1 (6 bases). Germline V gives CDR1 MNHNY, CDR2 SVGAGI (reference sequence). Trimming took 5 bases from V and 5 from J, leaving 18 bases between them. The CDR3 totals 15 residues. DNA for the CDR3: TGTGCCAGCAGTCCCGGATTGGCAGGGGTAACTGAAGCTTTCTTT. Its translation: CASSPGLAGVTEAFF.